This TCR delta chain was observed in a study of Vδ1+ human thymocytes. Study results and caveats: Thymic TRG and TRD repertoires appeared highly polyclonal.

Sequences come from RNA converted to cDNA by reverse transcription. Pooled V-gene forward primers with one constant-region reverse primer generated the CDR3 amplicons by multiplex PCR. TCRdb re-called the multiplex PCR reads via CATT. Of under 80,000 delta-chain clones listed, 30% to 40% are singletons. This clone was recorded a few times. Its antigen is as yet unknown. Germline loops: CDR1 GEAIGNYY, CDR2 EKD. The CDR3 consists of 20 residues. With V trimmed by 0 bases and J by 0 bases, 12 bases remained unmatched. The rearrangement joins TRDV2 to TRDJ1; TRDD3 agrees at 13 bases. Sequencing was done on a sample of Vdelta1+ gamma-delta thymocytes from the thymus. This sample's subset: FACS-sorted CD3+ TCRalphabeta- TCRVdelta1+ TCRVdelta2- thymocytes. The TCR comes from a boy under two years old who had congenital heart surgery. CDR3 nucleotides: TGTGCCTGTGACACCGGTGGACTGGGGGATACGCATACGTACACCGATAAACTCATCTTT. Translating gives CACDTGGLGDTHTYTDKLIF.